Presented here are 24 T cell receptor beta chains from one specimen sequenced in a study of cytomegalovirus exposure and HLA in healthy donors. Produced via immunoSEQ multiplex PCR; TCRdb's table is partial and in-frame only. The sample yields some 270,000 clones, 80% to 90% seen once. The material sequenced was PBMCs. Receptors were obtained from a woman in her late teens or twenties in good health and CMV-seronegative.

This clone was detected only once. The chain joins TRBV2 to TRBJ2-7; D perhaps matches TRBD1 (5 bases). The CDR3 is made up of 15 amino acids. CDR1 is SNHLY and CDR2 is FYNNEI in the germline V gene. V lost 1 base and J lost 2, with 12 bases in between. The CDR3 region has the DNA TGTGCCAGCAGTGAAGAGACAGCATTCGCCTACGAGCAGTACTTC. Amino acid sequence: CASSEETAFAYEQYF. The full variable domain, with the rest looked up from reference TRBV2 and TRBJ2-7, is EPEVTQTPSHQVTQMGQEVILRCVPISNHLYFYWYRQILGQKVEFLVSFYNNEISEKSEIFDDQFSVERPDGSNFTLKIRSTKLEDSAMYFCASSEETAFAYEQYFGPGTRLTVT.

The rearrangement links TRBV5-6 to TRBJ1-4; TRBD1 might be the D (5 bases). The CDR3 extends over 15 amino acids. Trimming removed 1 base from V and 6 bases from J, with 13 bases in between. Germline CDR1 and CDR2: SGHDT and YYEEEE. CDR3 sequence reads: CASSLYAAGHEKLFF. DNA for the CDR3: TGTGCCAGCAGCTTGTATGCGGCAGGGCATGAAAAACTGTTTTTT.

The V and J genes are TRBV4-1 and TRBJ1-1, with D perhaps matching TRBD1 (5 bases). The germline V gene has CDR1 MGHRA and CDR2 YSYEKL. Trimming took 3 bases from V and 11 from J, leaving 13 bases between them. The CDR3 is made up of 12 amino acids. This CDR3 reads CASSQPDMQAFF. The CDR3 region has the DNA TGCGCCAGCAGCCAGCCGGACATGCAGGCTTTCTTT.

Regarding this clone: The sample has other DNA sequences that encode this CDR3 too. This chain joins TRBV18 and TRBJ2-1; 11 bases map to TRBD2. CDR3 length: 15 residues. With V trimmed by 3 bases and J by 3 bases, 1 base remained unmatched. Germline V gene lookup returns CDR1 KGHSH and CDR2 LQKENI. The DNA of the CDR3 is TGTGCCAGCTCACCCGGGACTAGCGGCTACAATGAGCAGTTCTTC. It is translated as CASSPGTSGYNEQFF. Full variable domain (outside the CDR3, taken from reference TRBV18 and TRBJ2-1): NAGVMQNPRHLVRRRGQEARLRCSPMKGHSHVYWYRQLPEEGLKFMVYLQKENIIDESGMPKERFSAEFPKEGPSILRIQQVVRGDSAAYFCASSPGTSGYNEQFFGPGTRLTVL.

The chain links TRBV19 to TRBJ2-7; 10 bases match TRBD1. The CDR3 has 15 amino acids. The V segment lost 4 bases and the J segment 4 bases; nucleotides outside the gene matches: 7. Germline-derived CDR1 and CDR2 are LNHDA and SQIVND (reference sequence). This CDR3 reads CASSRKGTGVYEQYF. CDR3 coding DNA: TGTGCCAGTAGTAGGAAGGGGACAGGGGTTTACGAGCAGTACTTC.

The rearrangement joins TRBV10-3 to TRBJ2-5; D perhaps matches TRBD2 (7 bases). Trimming left V 4 bases short and J 2 bases short, with 11 bases between. The CDR3 runs to 14 residues. Per the germline V gene, CDR1 is ENHRY and CDR2 is SYGVKD. The CDR3 protein is CAISVRGGQETQYF. The CDR3 DNA is TGTGCCATCAGTGTAAGGGGGGGGCAAGAGACCCAGTACTTC.

V usage is TRBV5-5 and J usage is TRBJ1-2; 7 bases line up with TRBD1. Per germline, CDR1 SGHKS and CDR2 YYEKEE (reference sequence). V lost 4 bases to trimming and J lost 5 bases; unmatched junction nucleotides: 5. CDR3 size: 13 residues. This CDR3 is CASSLGTVYGYTF. The CDR3, as DNA: TGTGCCAGCAGCCTAGGGACAGTTTATGGCTACACCTTC.

This sequence joins TRBV7-2 and TRBJ2-7; a weak D match, TRBD1 (5 bases). This CDR3 is 15 amino acids long. CDR1 and CDR2 from the germline V gene are SGHTA and FQGNSA. V was trimmed by 0 bases and J by 4 bases, leaving 13 bases between them. CDR3 amino acids: CASSLAAGQQYEQYF. CDR3 in DNA: TGTGCCAGCAGCTTAGCGGCAGGGCAGCAATACGAGCAGTACTTC.

The chain is built from TRBV5-6 and TRBJ2-4, with D maybe TRBD1 (6 bases). The CDR3 extends over 19 amino acids. The germline V and J ends were trimmed by 4 bases and 0 bases, with 23 bases remaining between them. The germline V gene encodes CDR1 SGHDT and CDR2 YYEEEE. CDR3 amino acids: CASSIQRLTGQRAKNIQYF. The CDR3 bases are TGTGCCAGCAGCATCCAAAGGCTGACAGGACAAAGAGCCAAAAACATTCAGTACTTC.

This chain joins TRBV15 and TRBJ1-4; no clear D gene. Germline CDR1 LNHNV, CDR2 YYDKDF (reference sequence). Trimming took 0 bases from V and 3 from J, leaving 8 bases between them. This CDR3 has 15 amino acids. The CDR3 DNA follows: TGTGCCACCAGCAGAGAGCCGGGGTCTAATGAAAAACTGTTTTTT. It yields the protein CATSREPGSNEKLFF.

The V gene is TRBV5-4, the J gene TRBJ2-1, with 9 bases that match TRBD1. In germline, CDR1 is SGHNT, CDR2 YYREEE (reference sequence). V trimming: 2 bases; J trimming: 7 bases; junction bases outside the gene matches: 4. The CDR3 totals 14 residues. This CDR3 is CASSLGTGTNEQFF. The CDR3 nucleotides read TGTGCCAGCAGCTTAGGGACAGGGACGAATGAGCAGTTCTTC.

The rearrangement joins TRBV28 to TRBJ1-2; 9 bases line up with TRBD1. J lost 4 bases, V lost 6 bases, and 9 bases had no gene match. This CDR3 has 15 residues. Germline-derived CDR1 and CDR2 are MDHEN and SYDVKM. The CDR3 here is CASSPGQGAVYGYTF. The CDR3 DNA follows: TGTGCCAGCAGCCCGGGACAGGGTGCGGTCTATGGCTACACCTTC.

The chain is built from TRBV30 and TRBJ2-1; D may be TRBD1 (6 bases). This CDR3 spans 15 amino acids. Germline V gene data show CDR1 as GTSNPN and CDR2 as SVGIG (reference sequence). The V gene lost 4 bases and the J gene lost 10 bases, with 23 bases spanning the gap. The CDR3 DNA reads TGTGCCTGGACCCTAAGGGTGGGGGCCGTGGTAGAGCAGTTCTTC. Its translation: CAWTLRVGAVVEQFF.

V and J are TRBV5-1 and TRBJ1-5, with D perhaps TRBD1 (6 bases). Trimming took off 0 bases at V and 2 bases at J, with 9 bases between the two ends. The CDR3 spans 15 residues. From germline, CDR1 is SGHRS and CDR2 YFSETQ. The CDR3 region is CASSLGDTGNQPQHF. The CDR3 coding sequence is TGCGCCAGCAGCTTGGGGGACACGGGCAATCAGCCCCAGCATTTT.

Concerning this clone itself: In the same sample, other DNA sequences code for this CDR3. The chain links TRBV27 to TRBJ2-1; TRBD2 agrees at 8 bases. CDR1 and CDR2 from the germline V gene are MNHEY and SMNVEV (reference sequence). The CDR3 contains 16 residues. J gave up 4 bases and V 3 bases, and 8 bases lay outside the gene matches. CDR3 loop: CASSFSGGTLYNEQFF. CDR3 sequence (DNA): TGTGCCAGCAGTTTTTCGGGGGGGACCCTTTACAATGAGCAGTTCTTC.

This chain uses TRBV7-3 with TRBJ2-7; maybe TRBD1 (6 bases). Per germline, CDR1 SGHTA and CDR2 FQGTGA. With 1 base removed from V and 2 bases from J, the gap between germline ends came to 12 bases. This CDR3 comprises 15 residues. CDR3 bases: TGTGCCAGCAGCTTAAATCAGGGGACCACCTACGAGCAGTACTTC. Translated: CASSLNQGTTYEQYF.

The chain links TRBV7-9 to TRBJ2-5; 8 bases are shared with TRBD1. This CDR3 region has 14 residues. CDR1 SEHNR and CDR2 FQNEAQ come from the germline V gene (reference sequence). V gave up 3 bases and J gave up 1 base; unmatched junction bases: 1. The CDR3 protein is CASSFTGGQETQYF. The CDR3 coding sequence is TGTGCCAGCAGCTTCACAGGGGGCCAAGAGACCCAGTACTTC.

This chain joins TRBV2 and TRBJ1-1; weak D call: TRBD1 (5 bases). Germline V lookup: CDR1 SNHLY, CDR2 FYNNEI. V was cut by 5 bases and J by 3 bases, with 16 bases left in between. The CDR3 contains 15 residues. The chain's CDR3 is CASSPLRGGDTEAFF. CDR3 DNA sequence: TGTGCCAGCAGTCCTCTGCGGGGGGGGGACACTGAAGCTTTCTTT. The variable domain in full, with the rest retrieved from reference TRBV2 and TRBJ1-1, is EPEVTQTPSHQVTQMGQEVILRCVPISNHLYFYWYRQILGQKVEFLVSFYNNEISEKSEIFDDQFSVERPDGSNFTLKIRSTKLEDSAMYFCASSPLRGGDTEAFFGQGTRLTVV.

J is TRBJ1-2 and V is TRBV4-3; TRBD1 is a possible D gene (5 bases). The CDR3 spans 15 residues. V shed 1 base and J shed 2 bases, with 11 bases lying between them. Germline CDR1 LGHNA, CDR2 YSLEER. The CDR3 nucleotides read TGCGCCAGCAGCCAAGCTGGGGCTGAAAACTATGGCTACACCTTC. Translation gives CASSQAGAENYGYTF.

The rearrangement uses TRBV11-2 and TRBJ2-7, with TRBD2 matching 9 bases. Germline values: CDR1 SGHAT, CDR2 FQNNGV. The V and J ends lost 1 base and 3 bases, in that order; junction bases with no gene match: 10. CDR3 length: 17 amino acids. In DNA, the CDR3 is TGTGCCAGCAGCTTAGCGTCTCCCGGGACTAGCATCTACGAGCAGTACTTC. It yields the protein CASSLASPGTSIYEQYF.

V is TRBV7-9 and J is TRBJ1-1; TRBD1 is a possible D gene (5 bases). Trimming cost V 3 bases and J 2 bases, with 7 bases left between them. Per the germline V gene, CDR1 is SEHNR and CDR2 is FQNEAQ (reference sequence). This CDR3 has 13 residues. DNA for the CDR3: TGTGCCAGCAGCTTCAGGGTAAACACTGAAGCTTTCTTT. This encodes CASSFRVNTEAFF.

The CDR3 DNA follows: TGCGCCAGCAGCCAAGACTTCAGGGGCAGCGACTCCTATGGCTACACCTTC. It translates to CASSQDFRGSDSYGYTF. The chain employs TRBV4-1 and TRBJ1-2; tentatively, D is TRBD1 (6 bases). The V gene's germline CDR1 is MGHRA and CDR2 YSYEKL. The V gene lost 0 bases and the J gene lost 4 bases, with 18 bases spanning the gap. This CDR3 has 17 residues.

This sequence joins TRBV7-6 and TRBJ2-1; tentative D call: TRBD1 (5 bases). The V gene's germline CDR1 is SGHVS and CDR2 FNYEAQ. Trimming removed 1 base from V and 1 base from J, with 11 bases in between. The length of the CDR3 is 16 residues. The DNA of the CDR3 is TGTGCCAGCAGCTTAGTAGGGGTAGGGTCCTACAATGAGCAGTTCTTC. Its translation: CASSLVGVGSYNEQFF.

This sequence joins TRBV19 and TRBJ1-3; D gene unclear. This CDR3 is 15 amino acids long. Trimming took off 10 bases at V and 4 bases at J, with 20 bases between the two ends. Looked up from germline, CDR1 is LNHDA and CDR2 is SQIVND (reference sequence). The CDR3 loop is CATAPRRERGNTIYF. DNA of the CDR3: TGTGCCACCGCTCCCAGGCGGGAAAGAGGAAACACCATATATTTT.